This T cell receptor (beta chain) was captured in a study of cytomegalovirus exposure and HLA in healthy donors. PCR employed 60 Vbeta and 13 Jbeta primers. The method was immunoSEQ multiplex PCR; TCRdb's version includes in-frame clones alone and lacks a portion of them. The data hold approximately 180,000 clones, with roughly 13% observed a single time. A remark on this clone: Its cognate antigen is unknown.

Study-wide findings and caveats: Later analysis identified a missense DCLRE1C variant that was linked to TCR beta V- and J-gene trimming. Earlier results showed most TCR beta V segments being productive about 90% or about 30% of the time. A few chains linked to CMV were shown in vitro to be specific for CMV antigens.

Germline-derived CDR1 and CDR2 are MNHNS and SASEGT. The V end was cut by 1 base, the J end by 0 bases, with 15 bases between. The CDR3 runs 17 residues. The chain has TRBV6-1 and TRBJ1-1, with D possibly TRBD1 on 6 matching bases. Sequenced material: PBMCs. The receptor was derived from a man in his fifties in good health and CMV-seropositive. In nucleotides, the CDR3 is TGTGCCAGCAGTGAAGAGTTGGACAGACTGATGAACACTGAAGCTTTCTTT. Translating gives CASSEELDRLMNTEAFF.